Listed here are 20 T cell receptor beta chains from one sample, sequenced in a study of cytomegalovirus exposure and HLA in healthy donors. 13 Jbeta primers and 60 Vbeta primers were used for the PCR. Measured with immunoSEQ multiplex PCR; TCRdb has only the in-frame clones, and not every one. The table shows some 120,000 clones, with around 80% occurring only once. Input material: PBMCs. The receptors originated from a female donor in good health and CMV-seronegative.

The V call is TRBV19, the J call TRBJ2-3; weak D call: TRBD2 (5 bases). This CDR3 region has 13 residues. The V gene lost 5 bases and the J gene lost 4 bases, with 10 bases spanning the gap. From germline, CDR1 is LNHDA and CDR2 SQIVND (reference sequence). The DNA for the CDR3 is TGTGCCAGTAGTCGGGGATGGGCAGATACGCAGTATTTT. Translating gives CASSRGWADTQYF. Based on the CDR3 plus reference TRBV19 and TRBJ2-3, the full variable domain is DGGITQSPKYLFRKEGQNVTLSCEQNLNHDAMYWYRQDPGQGLRLIYYSQIVNDFQKGDIAEGYSVSREKKESFPLTVTSAQKNPTAFYLCASSRGWADTQYFGPGTRLTVL.

The gene calls are TRBV28 and TRBJ1-3; TRBD1 matches 7 bases. CDR1 and CDR2 from the germline V gene are MDHEN and SYDVKM. This CDR3 has 14 residues. J gave up 0 bases and V 7 bases, and 3 bases lay outside the gene matches. For the CDR3, the DNA is TGTGCCAGCAAACCAGGGGGCTCTGGAAACACCATATATTTT. Amino acid sequence: CASKPGGSGNTIYF.

This rearrangement joins TRBV28 to TRBJ1-4; D is undetermined. V shed 3 bases and J shed 8 bases, with 10 bases lying between them. Germline CDR1 MDHEN, CDR2 SYDVKM. CDR3 length: 13 residues. CDR3 residues: CASSLVGAEKLFF. The CDR3 DNA sequence: TGTGCCAGCAGTTTGGTGGGAGCGGAAAAACTGTTTTTT.

As for this clone: The CDR3 carries no conserved terminal phenylalanine or tryptophan, so it likely arises from a read error. It is unclear where the CDR3 begins or ends on the DNA, so no DNA is shown, and the CDR3 is as TCRdb lists it. Here the CDR3 reads CASSEGRHLL. The J gene is TRBJ1-1, the V gene TRBV2; the DNA was not used to check the table's D call, TRBD1. CDR1 is SNHLY and CDR2 is FYNNEI in the germline V gene. The CDR3 is 10 amino acids in total, end residues counted.

The chain couples TRBV5-8 to TRBJ2-7, with D possibly being TRBD1 (5 bases). V shed 4 bases and J shed 6 bases, with 14 bases lying between them. The CDR3 runs 13 residues. Germline assignment: CDR1 SGHTS and CDR2 YDEGEE. Here the CDR3 reads CASSLRVGGEQYF. The CDR3 bases are TGTGCCAGCAGCCTCAGGGTCGGTGGCGAGCAGTACTTC.

In DNA, the CDR3 is TGTGCCAGCAGTTACTCGTTCGCGGGAGTCAACGAGCAGTACTTC. Its translation: CASSYSFAGVNEQYF. The chain has TRBV6-5 and TRBJ2-5; 7 bases line up with TRBD2. TRBJ2-7 explains the end of the DNA better; the J call may be wrong. The germline gives CDR1 MNHEY, CDR2 SVGAGI. This CDR3 comprises 15 residues.

The rearrangement links TRBV28 to TRBJ1-1, with 7 bases that match TRBD1. This CDR3 is built from 12 residues. V was clipped by 6 bases and J by 8 bases; unmatched bases: 6. In germline, CDR1 is MDHEN, CDR2 SYDVKM. Here the CDR3 reads CASSGYRGEAFF. For the CDR3, the DNA is TGTGCCAGCAGCGGCTACAGGGGAGAAGCTTTCTTT.

This chain uses TRBV7-9 with TRBJ1-2; 9 bases are a match to TRBD1. CDR1 is SEHNR and CDR2 is FQNEAQ in the germline V gene (reference sequence). With V trimmed by 11 bases and J by 5 bases, 15 bases remained unmatched. This CDR3 contains 15 residues. The CDR3 loop is CALHDRGNQLYGYTF. The CDR3 DNA sequence: TGTGCCCTTCACGACAGGGGGAACCAACTTTATGGCTACACCTTC.

The chain recombines TRBV28 with TRBJ2-2; a possible D gene is TRBD1 (5 bases). Germline V CDR1 and CDR2: MDHEN, SYDVKM. CDR3 size: 14 residues. The germline V and J ends were trimmed by 6 bases and 3 bases, with 11 bases remaining between them. CDR3: CASSRELYTGELFF. The CDR3 DNA sequence: TGTGCCAGCAGCAGGGAATTGTACACCGGGGAGCTGTTTTTT.

The V call is TRBV5-1, the J call TRBJ1-1, with unresolved D. Trimming removed 4 bases from V and 1 base from J, with 11 bases in between. This CDR3 has 14 residues. The germline CDR1 and CDR2 sequences are SGHRS and YFSETQ. CDR3 amino acids: CASSPGSKNTEAFF. The CDR3 region has the DNA TGCGCCAGCAGCCCCGGGTCAAAGAACACTGAAGCTTTCTTT.

The chain uses TRBV11-1 and TRBJ2-1; 7 bases are shared with TRBD2. Trimming at V came to 5 bases and at J to 14 bases, leaving 15 bases not matched to a gene. The germline V gene has CDR1 SGHAT and CDR2 FQDESV (reference sequence). The CDR3 totals 14 residues. The CDR3 bases are TGTGCCAGCAGCAGGCGGGACTACTTCAGTGGGAAGTTCTTC. Its translation: CASSRRDYFSGKFF. The entire variable domain, with the rest obtained from reference TRBV11-1 and TRBJ2-1, is as follows: EAEVAQSPRYKITEKSQAVAFWCDPISGHATLYWYRQILGQGPELLVQFQDESVVDDSQLPKDRFSAERLKGVDSTLKIQPAELGDSAMYLCASSRRDYFSGKFFGPGTRLTVL.

The chain joins TRBV11-2 to TRBJ1-5, with 8 bases identical to TRBD1. Germline V gene data show CDR1 as SGHAT and CDR2 as FQNNGV. The CDR3 loop spans 13 amino acids. V lost 5 bases to trimming and J lost 5 bases; unmatched junction nucleotides: 2. CDR3 sequence: CASSMDRDQPQHF. CDR3 nucleotides: TGTGCCAGCAGCATGGACAGGGATCAGCCCCAGCATTTT.

This rearrangement joins TRBV30 to TRBJ1-2, with D possibly being TRBD1 (5 bases). The V gene's germline CDR1 is GTSNPN and CDR2 SVGIG (reference sequence). The CDR3 is made up of 14 amino acids. Between the trimmed V and J ends, which lost 0 bases and 2 bases, there was a span of 10 bases. CDR3 amino acids: CAWSVSTGNYGYTF. The CDR3 DNA follows: TGTGCCTGGAGTGTAAGCACAGGAAACTATGGCTACACCTTC.

This rearrangement joins TRBV4-1 to TRBJ2-5; 9 nucleotides line up with TRBD2. This CDR3 comprises 18 residues. V gave up 4 bases and J gave up 6 bases; unmatched junction bases: 18. Per the germline V gene, CDR1 is MGHRA and CDR2 is YSYEKL. CDR3 bases: TGCGCCAGCAGCCCACTACCTGAACCGGGACTAGCAACACAGACCCAGTACTTC. This sequence encodes CASSPLPEPGLATQTQYF.

CDR3 DNA: TGTGCCAGCACCCACGGTCCGGGGAACACTGAAGCTTTCTTT. Its protein is CASTHGPGNTEAFF. This chain joins TRBV6-5 and TRBJ1-1, with no clear D. Trimming pared 7 bases from V and 1 base from J, leaving 13 bases between. This CDR3 has 14 amino acids. CDR1 is MNHEY and CDR2 is SVGAGI in the germline V gene.

The chain joins TRBV5-1 to TRBJ2-3; D gene ambiguous. V was trimmed by 0 bases and J by 8 bases, leaving 16 bases between them. The CDR3 loop spans 15 amino acids. Germline V gives CDR1 SGHRS, CDR2 YFSETQ. For the CDR3, the DNA is TGCGCCAGCAGCTTGGGCGGCACCGCGACCGGTACGCAGTATTTT. Amino acids: CASSLGGTATGTQYF.

On this clone: The sample has other DNA sequences that encode this CDR3 too. The chain is built from TRBV2 and TRBJ1-1; the D gene is possibly TRBD1 (6 bases). V was cut by 4 bases and J by 0 bases, with 6 bases left in between. Germline CDR1 and CDR2: SNHLY and FYNNEI. The CDR3 consists of 13 residues. In DNA form, the CDR3 reads TGTGCCAGCAGTGGACAGGTGAACACTGAAGCTTTCTTT. This codes for CASSGQVNTEAFF. The variable domain in full, with the rest retrieved from reference TRBV2 and TRBJ1-1, is EPEVTQTPSHQVTQMGQEVILRCVPISNHLYFYWYRQILGQKVEFLVSFYNNEISEKSEIFDDQFSVERPDGSNFTLKIRSTKLEDSAMYFCASSGQVNTEAFFGQGTRLTVV.

Only a few counts were recorded for this clone. The chain carries TRBV9 and TRBJ2-7; 9 bases line up with TRBD1. From germline, CDR1 is SGDLS and CDR2 YYNGEE. The CDR3 runs 16 residues. J was trimmed by 4 bases and V by 0 bases; bases with no gene match: 8. The CDR3 is CASSVGDRAGIYEQYF. In DNA, the CDR3 is TGTGCCAGCAGCGTAGGGGACAGGGCCGGGATTTACGAGCAGTACTTC.

This chain connects TRBV5-1 to TRBJ1-1; TRBD1 is a possible D gene (6 bases). CDR1 SGHRS and CDR2 YFSETQ come from the germline V gene. The germline V and J ends were trimmed by 5 bases and 1 base, with 12 bases remaining between them. This CDR3 comprises 14 residues. As DNA, the CDR3 is TGCGCCAGCAGAAGGGGGGGAGCGAACACTGAAGCTTTCTTT. Its protein product is CASRRGGANTEAFF.

The chain combines TRBV7-9 with TRBJ1-1; possibly TRBD1 for D (6 bases). The CDR3 loop spans 14 amino acids. Trimming cost V 5 bases and J 7 bases, with 17 bases left between them. Germline loops: CDR1 SEHNR, CDR2 FQNEAQ (reference sequence). CDR3 bases: TGTGCCAGCAGCCCCAAGGGGACATCCAGTGAAGCTTTCTTT. This sequence encodes CASSPKGTSSEAFF.